This section outlines one T cell receptor (beta chain) sequence together with its context. The antigen remains unidentified. Profiling relied on immunoSEQ multiplex PCR, and the TCRdb table lists in-frame clones only, not all of them. The data contain approximately 8,100 clones, 60% to 70% of them singletons. This specimen belongs to a study of tumor-infiltrating lymphocytes in localized non-small cell lung cancer. As for the study in general: Some samples were collected after neoadjuvant chemotherapy; smokers, never-smokers and several histologies were included. Resected tumor was paired with non-adjacent uninvolved lung from the same patient. Points from the study as a whole: TCR sequencing covered a subset of patients with enough tissue. Technical variation could not be separated from intratumor heterogeneity here.

Germline-derived CDR1 and CDR2 are SGHRS and YFSETQ. CDR3 length: 17 residues. The J segment lost 0 bases and the V segment lost 1 base, leaving 6 bases of the junction unmatched. Sequenced input: uninvolved lung tissue not adjacent to the tumor. The V and J genes are TRBV5-1 and TRBJ2-3, with 9 bases aligning to TRBD2. The sequence came from a human donor with non-small cell lung cancer. The CDR3 DNA follows: TGCGCCAGCAGCTTGCGGGCTAGCGGGACTAGCACAGATACGCAGTATTTT. Translating gives CASSLRASGTSTDTQYF.